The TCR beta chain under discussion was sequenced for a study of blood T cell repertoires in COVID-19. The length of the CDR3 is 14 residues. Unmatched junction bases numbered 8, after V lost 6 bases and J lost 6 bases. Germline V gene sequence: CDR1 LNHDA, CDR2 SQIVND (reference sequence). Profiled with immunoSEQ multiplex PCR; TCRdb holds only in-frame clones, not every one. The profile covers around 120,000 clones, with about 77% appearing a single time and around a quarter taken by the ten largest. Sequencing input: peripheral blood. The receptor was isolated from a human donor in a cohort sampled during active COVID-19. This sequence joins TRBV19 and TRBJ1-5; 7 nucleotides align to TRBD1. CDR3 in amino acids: CASSPSPGGQPQHF. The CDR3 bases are TGTGCCAGTAGCCCCAGCCCAGGGGGTCAGCCCCAGCATTTT.